This T cell receptor beta chain was captured in a study of T cell changes during pregnancy in multiple sclerosis. This clone was picked up one time. Germline loops: CDR1 SGHAT, CDR2 FQNNGV. Trimming cost V 5 bases and J 8 bases, with 21 bases left between them. The CDR3 has 15 residues. Here immunoSEQ multiplex PCR was the method, and the copy in TCRdb shows in-frame clones only, minus some. The table includes approximately 79,000 clones, just under 95% detected once. The material sequenced was peripheral blood, taken in the second trimester of pregnancy. The V and J genes are TRBV11-2 and TRBJ1-2; D may be TRBD1 (5 bases). The TCR comes from a female donor in good health, enrolled as a control in a pregnancy study. Here the CDR3 reads CASSPLTGVGSGYTF. CDR3 nucleotides: TGTGCCAGCAGCCCGTTGACGGGGGTTGGTTCGGGCTACACCTTC.